Sequencing of this T cell receptor beta chain was carried out in a study of molecular identifiers for immune sequencing clone quantification. Whole-study results and caveats: Effector cells had over 98% of their molecules in clones above 20 RNA copies, while naive cells had under 1%. Jurkat TCR RNA spiked in from one cell (amid some 1 million naive cells) was reportedly detectable.

This CDR3 has 17 residues. V dropped 5 bases and J dropped 0 bases, with 19 bases sitting between them. Germline CDR1 is SGHAT and CDR2 is FQNNGV. Naive CD8 libraries used 20,000 to 1,000,000 sorted cells and 10%, 30% or 50% RNA. Each CDR3 protein is one row after TCRdb ran MiXCR on the PCR reads. The sample records fewer than 70,000 distinct CDR3 sequences, roughly 18% being singletons. This clonotype was observed at least ten times. Its target is unknown. The sequence came from a human donor in good health. Some libraries in this study had Jurkat cell RNA spiked in. This chain connects TRBV11-2 to TRBJ2-5; D is perhaps TRBD2 (6 bases). The specimen sequenced was naive CD8+ T cells from blood, with Jurkat cell RNA spiked in. Subset: FACS-sorted CD8+CD4-CCR7+CD45RA+ naive T cells. The CDR3 reads CASSPPPGSLYQETQYF. The CDR3 coding sequence is TGTGCCAGCAGCCCCCCCCCCGGGAGCCTGTACCAAGAGACCCAGTACTTC.